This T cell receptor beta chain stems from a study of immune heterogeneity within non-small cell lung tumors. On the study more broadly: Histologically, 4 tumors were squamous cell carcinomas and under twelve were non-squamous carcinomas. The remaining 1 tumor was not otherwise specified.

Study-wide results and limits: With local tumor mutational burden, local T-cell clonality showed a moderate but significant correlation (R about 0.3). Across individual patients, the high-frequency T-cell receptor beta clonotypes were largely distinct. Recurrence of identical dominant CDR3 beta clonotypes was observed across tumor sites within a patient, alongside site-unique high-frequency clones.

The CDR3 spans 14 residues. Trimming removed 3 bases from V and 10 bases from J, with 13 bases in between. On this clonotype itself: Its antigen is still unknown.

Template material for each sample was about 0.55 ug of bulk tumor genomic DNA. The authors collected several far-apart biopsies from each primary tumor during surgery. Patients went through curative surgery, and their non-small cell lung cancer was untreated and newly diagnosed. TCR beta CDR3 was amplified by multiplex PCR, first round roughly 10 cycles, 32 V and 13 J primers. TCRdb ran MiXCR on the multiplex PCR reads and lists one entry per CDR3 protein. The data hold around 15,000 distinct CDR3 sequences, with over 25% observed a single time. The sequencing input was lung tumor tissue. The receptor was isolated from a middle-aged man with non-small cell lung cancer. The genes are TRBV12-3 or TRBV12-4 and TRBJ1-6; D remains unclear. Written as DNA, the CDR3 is TGTGCCAGCAGTTTCGATGCCATAGGATCACCCCTCCACTTT. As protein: CASSFDAIGSPLHF.